These T cell receptor beta chains were read from a single sample in a study of technical replicates of blood from a few donors. TCRdb keeps only in-frame clones here, not all; method: immunoSEQ multiplex PCR. The repertoire consists of about 70,000 clones, with almost 98% occurring once and the leading ten covering approximately 0.2%. The material sequenced was T cells isolated from PBMCs. The receptors stem from a human donor in good health. The CDR3 runs from the conserved cysteine through the conserved F or W. A D gene is named only where the DNA matches it firmly. The listing skips clone size in some rows; elsewhere it reads once, few, many or a size class.

d_call j_call cdr3_length v_call clone_size cdr3_aa cdr3_nt
. TRBJ2-3 14 TRBV28 . CASSPGQPTDTQYF TGTGCCAGCAGCCCTGGGCAACCCACAGATACGCAGTATTTT
. TRBJ2-2 13 TRBV5-6 . CASSPNFQVELFF TGTGCCAGCAGTCCCAACTTTCAGGTGGAGCTGTTTTTT
. TRBJ2-4 11 TRBV20-1 . CSAALAATQYF TGCAGTGCGGCATTAGCGGCAACACAGTACTTC
TRBD1 TRBJ2-7 14 TRBV27 . CASRVTGGPREQYF TGTGCCAGCAGGGTAACAGGGGGGCCGCGCGAGCAGTACTTC
. TRBJ2-7 11 TRBV7-6 . CASSILYEQYF TGTGCCAGCAGCATCCTCTACGAGCAGTACTTC
. TRBJ1-2 13 TRBV4-1 . CASSQTVSYGYTF TGCGCCAGCAGCCAAACGGTTTCATATGGCTACACCTTC
TRBD1 TRBJ1-3 16 TRBV10-3 few CAISEARQGLGNTIYF TGTGCCATCAGTGAGGCTAGACAGGGGCTTGGAAACACCATATATTTT
TRBD2 TRBJ2-7 15 TRBV6-5 . CASSTLAASSYEQYF TGTGCCAGCAGCACCCTAGCGGCGAGCTCCTACGAGCAGTACTTC
. TRBJ2-7 13 TRBV7-2 . CASSRRTGYEQYF TGTGCCAGCAGCCGGCGGACTGGTTACGAGCAGTACTTC
. TRBJ1-5 15 TRBV6-5 . CASKKEGGSNQPQHF TGTGCCAGTAAGAAAGAAGGGGGTAGCAATCAGCCCCAGCATTTT
TRBD2 TRBJ2-1 18 TRBV2 . CASGSPTSGGAKRNEQFF TGTGCCAGCGGCTCCCCGACTAGCGGGGGGGCGAAGAGGAATGAGCAGTTCTTC